Below, 18 T cell receptor beta chains from the same sample are listed, as sequenced in a study of T cells in women clearing cervical HPV infection. Clones were read by immunoSEQ multiplex PCR, and TCRdb kept only the in-frame ones, dropping some. This sample's clone table lists 25,000 to 35,000 clones. Sequencing input: blood buffy coat. The source is a woman between 18 and 75 years old with a cervical HPV16 infection that either progressed to CIN3+ or cleared (not recorded which).

Concerning this clone: With the read ending 3 residues before the CDR3 end, the germline J gene is used to fill in that end. The chain recombines TRBV7-8 with TRBJ2-4, with 11 bases matching TRBD2. The CDR3 contains 18 residues. The V gene end was trimmed by 5 bases and the J gene end by 1 base; junction bases not matched to a gene: 10. CDR1 SGHVS and CDR2 FQNEAQ come from the germline V gene. The CDR3 bases that were read are TGTGCCAGCAGCCATACCTTTACTAGCGGGGGTGCCAAAAACATT. Translation: CASSHTFTSGGAKNI. The entire CDR3 sequence reads CASSHTFTSGGAKNIQYF.

Regarding this clone: From the germline J gene comes the end of the CDR3, since the read stops 3 residues before it. This chain links TRBV5-6 with TRBJ1-2, with D possibly being TRBD1 (6 bases). Looked up from germline, CDR1 is SGHDT and CDR2 is YYEEEE. The ends were cut back, 4 bases at V and 2 bases at J, with 12 bases in the middle. This CDR3 is built from 14 residues. The CDR3 DNA, read in part, is TGTGCCAGCAGCCCGGGACACCCCAACTATGGC. This gives the protein CASSPGHPNYG. The entire CDR3 sequence reads CASSPGHPNYGYTF. Variable domain in full (rest from reference TRBV5-6 and TRBJ1-2): DAGVTQSPTHLIKTRGQQVTLRCSPKSGHDTVSWYQQALGQGPQFIFQYYEEEERQRGNFPDRFSGHQFPNYSSELNVNALLLGDSALYLCASSPGHPNYGYTFGSGTRLTVV.

Remarks on this clone: From the germline J gene comes the end of the CDR3, since the read stops 3 residues before it. J is TRBJ1-5 and V is TRBV2; D is unclear. Germline V CDR1 and CDR2: SNHLY, FYNNEI. The V gene lost 7 bases and the J gene lost 6 bases, with 10 bases spanning the gap. CDR3 length: 12 amino acids. The CDR3 sequence: CASMRVGQPQHF. The sequenced part of the CDR3 DNA is TGTGCCAGCATGAGGGTAGGTCAGCCC.

On this clone: The CDR3 extends 3 residues past the end of the read, so its final part is completed from the germline J gene. The chain links TRBV4-1 to TRBJ2-3, with 8 positions matching TRBD2. J was trimmed by 4 bases and V by 1 base; bases with no gene match: 10. The germline V gene encodes CDR1 MGHRA and CDR2 YSYEKL. The CDR3 sequence is 17 residues long. The chain's CDR3 is CASSQVAGGGTPDTQYF. The DNA read from the CDR3 is TGCGCCAGCAGCCAAGTCGCGGGCGGGGGGACTCCAGATACG.

Comments on this clone: From the germline J gene comes the end of the CDR3, since the read stops 3 residues before it. The V call is TRBV30, the J call TRBJ1-2; D uncertain. This CDR3 spans 11 amino acids. Per germline, CDR1 GTSNPN and CDR2 SVGIG (reference sequence). CDR3 DNA, as far as it was read: TGTGCCTGGACCACATTAGGGGGC. Translation: CAWTTLGG. The entire CDR3 protein is CAWTTLGGYTF.

With regard to this clone: The sequenced fragment ends 3 residues before the CDR3 boundary, so the rest is inferred from the germline J gene. The chain uses TRBV19 and TRBJ1-1; tentatively, D is TRBD1 (5 bases). CDR1 and CDR2 (germline): LNHDA, SQIVND (reference sequence). The length of the CDR3 is 13 residues. The sequenced CDR3 bases are TGTGCCAGTAGTATAGACCGTGGGAGGGGA. Amino acids: CASSIDRGRG. In full, the CDR3 is CASSIDRGRGAFF.

Remarks on this clone: The read ends 3 residues before the CDR3 terminus; that terminus is restored from the germline J gene. The V gene is TRBV2, the J gene TRBJ1-2; the D gene is possibly TRBD1 (5 bases). This CDR3 is 15 amino acids long. CDR1 is SNHLY, CDR2 FYNNEI, per germline. The V and J ends lost 7 bases and 7 bases respectively, with 22 bases between them. The part of the CDR3 DNA that was read is TGTGCCAGCAACCGCTTAGTAGGGGCTGTGGGTGGC. This sequence encodes CASNRLVGAVGG. The complete CDR3 sequence is CASNRLVGAVGGYTF.

Comment on this clone: With the read ending 3 residues before the CDR3 end, the germline J gene is used to fill in that end. The chain recombines TRBV20-1 with TRBJ1-5, with D possibly being TRBD1 (5 bases). The CDR3 loop spans 13 amino acids. The germline gives CDR1 DFQATT, CDR2 SNEGSKA (reference sequence). The germline V and J ends were trimmed by 6 bases and 9 bases, with 18 bases remaining between them. This chain's CDR3 is CSASRPLGGPQHF. The covered CDR3 bases are TGCAGTGCCTCGCGGCCTCTCGGGGGGCCC.

Concerning this clone: The missing CDR3 end, 3 residues past where the read stops, is filled in from the germline J gene. This chain links TRBV5-1 with TRBJ1-1; D uncertain. Germline-derived CDR1 and CDR2 are SGHRS and YFSETQ. The CDR3 consists of 13 residues. V lost 2 bases to trimming and J lost 1 base, with 6 bases between them. CDR3 bases read: TGCGCCAGCAGCTTTACAGAGAACACTGAA. It yields the protein CASSFTENTE. The CDR3, in full, reads CASSFTENTEAFF.

Points on this clone: The read ends 3 residues early relative to the CDR3; the germline J gene fills the gap. The chain combines TRBV19 with TRBJ2-1; 9 bases match TRBD1. Germline V gene data show CDR1 as LNHDA and CDR2 as SQIVND (reference sequence). Losses at the gene ends were 6 bases for V and 7 bases for J; bases not matched to a gene: 7. The CDR3 sequence is 14 residues long. CDR3 DNA, as far as it was read: TGTGCCAGTAGCTGGGACAGGGATTTGAATGAG. Translating it yields CASSWDRDLNE. The entire CDR3 protein is CASSWDRDLNEQFF.

On this clone itself: From the germline J gene comes the end of the CDR3, since the read stops 3 residues before it. The rearrangement links TRBV11-2 to TRBJ1-1, with 7 nucleotides matching TRBD1. The CDR3 runs to 14 residues. Trimming took 5 bases from V and 5 from J; bases not matched to a gene: 8. From germline, CDR1 is SGHAT and CDR2 FQNNGV. The sequenced CDR3 bases are TGTGCCAGCAGCCCTCGGACAGGAGTTACTGAA. This gives the protein CASSPRTGVTE. The entire CDR3 reads CASSPRTGVTEAFF.

Worth noting for this clone: The observed sequence ends 3 residues before the CDR3 terminus, with the missing tail filled in from the germline J gene. This sequence joins TRBV19 and TRBJ2-5; 8 positions agree with TRBD2. The V and J ends lost 3 bases and 1 base, in that order; junction bases with no gene match: 1. This CDR3 has 14 amino acids. CDR1 and CDR2 (germline): LNHDA, SQIVND (reference sequence). The covered CDR3 bases are TGTGCCAGTAGTATGCGGGGGGCCCAAGAGACC. Translation gives CASSMRGAQET. The whole CDR3 reads CASSMRGAQETQYF.

A word on this clone: Sequencing ends 3 residues short of the CDR3 end; the germline J gene provides the rest. The chain combines TRBV5-1 with TRBJ1-3; no reliable D call. The CDR3 loop spans 15 amino acids. Trimming took 0 bases from V and 4 from J, leaving 11 bases between them. Per the germline V gene, CDR1 is SGHRS and CDR2 is YFSETQ. The CDR3: CASSLGMPTGNTIYF. The sequenced part of the CDR3 DNA is TGCGCCAGCAGCTTGGGAATGCCTACCGGAAACACC.

With regard to this clone: The read ends 3 residues early relative to the CDR3; the germline J gene fills the gap. This chain uses TRBV6-4 with TRBJ2-7; D is undetermined. Germline CDR1 reads MRHNA; CDR2 reads SNTAGT. The V end was cut by 9 bases, the J end by 1 base, with 13 bases between. This CDR3 is 13 amino acids long. CDR3 residues: CARGSELSYEQYF. CDR3 DNA (partial): TGTGCCAGAGGGTCGGAACTTTCCTACGAG.

About this clone itself: From the germline J gene comes the end of the CDR3, since the read stops 3 residues before it. The chain employs TRBV29-1 and TRBJ2-1, with TRBD1 as a possible D gene (6 bases). The CDR3 covers 11 residues. The V gene lost 5 bases and the J gene lost 9 bases, with 11 bases spanning the gap. In germline, CDR1 is SQVTM, CDR2 ANQGSEA. CDR3 residues: CSVHDRTEQFF. CDR3 bases read: TGCAGCGTTCACGACAGGACTGAG.

The CDR3 is CASSILGGTSREQYF. The part of the CDR3 DNA that was read is TGTGCCAGTAGTATACTGGGGGGAACCTCTCGCGAG. The chain carries TRBV19 and TRBJ2-7; TRBD2 is a possible D gene (6 bases). The read terminates 3 residues before the CDR3 end, so the remaining end is supplied by the germline J gene. The CDR3 covers 15 residues. Germline CDR1 and CDR2: LNHDA and SQIVND (reference sequence). V lost 2 bases to trimming and J lost 6 bases, with 17 bases between them.

Points on this clone: The observed sequence ends 3 residues before the CDR3 terminus, with the missing tail filled in from the germline J gene. The V and J genes are TRBV19 and TRBJ2-7, with a possible D match to TRBD1 (6 bases). The CDR3 spans 13 residues. V lost 4 bases, J lost 2 bases, and 9 bases lay in between. Germline assignment: CDR1 LNHDA and CDR2 SQIVND (reference sequence). The part of the CDR3 DNA that was read is TGTGCCAGTAGTAGGGACAAAGCCTACGAG. Translated, it gives CASSRDKAYE. The whole CDR3 protein is CASSRDKAYEQYF.

Remarks on this clone: The sequence runs out 3 residues before the end of the CDR3; the remainder is reconstructed from the germline J gene. V and J are TRBV2 and TRBJ2-1, with 12 bases lining up with TRBD2. Trimming cost V 2 bases and J 0 bases; bases outside gene matches: 8. The CDR3 contains 19 residues. Germline-derived CDR1 and CDR2 are SNHLY and FYNNEI. The covered CDR3 bases are TGTGCCAGCAGTGAACAGGGGACTAGCGGGCCTTCCTCCTACAATGAG. Amino acids: CASSEQGTSGPSSYNE. The whole CDR3 sequence is CASSEQGTSGPSSYNEQFF.